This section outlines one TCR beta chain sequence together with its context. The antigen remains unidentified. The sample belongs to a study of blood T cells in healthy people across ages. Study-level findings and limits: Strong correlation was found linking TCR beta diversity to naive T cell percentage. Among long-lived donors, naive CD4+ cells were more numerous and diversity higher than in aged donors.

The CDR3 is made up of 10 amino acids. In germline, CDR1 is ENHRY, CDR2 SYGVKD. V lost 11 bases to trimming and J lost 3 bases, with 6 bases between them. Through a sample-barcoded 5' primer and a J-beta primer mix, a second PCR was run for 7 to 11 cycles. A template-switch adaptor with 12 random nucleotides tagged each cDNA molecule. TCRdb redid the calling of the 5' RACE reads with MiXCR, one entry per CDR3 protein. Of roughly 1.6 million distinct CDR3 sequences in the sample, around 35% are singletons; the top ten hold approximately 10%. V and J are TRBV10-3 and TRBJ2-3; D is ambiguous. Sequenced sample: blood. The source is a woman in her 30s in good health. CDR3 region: CAVTTDTQYF. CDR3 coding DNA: TGTGCCGTCACTACAGATACGCAGTATTTT.